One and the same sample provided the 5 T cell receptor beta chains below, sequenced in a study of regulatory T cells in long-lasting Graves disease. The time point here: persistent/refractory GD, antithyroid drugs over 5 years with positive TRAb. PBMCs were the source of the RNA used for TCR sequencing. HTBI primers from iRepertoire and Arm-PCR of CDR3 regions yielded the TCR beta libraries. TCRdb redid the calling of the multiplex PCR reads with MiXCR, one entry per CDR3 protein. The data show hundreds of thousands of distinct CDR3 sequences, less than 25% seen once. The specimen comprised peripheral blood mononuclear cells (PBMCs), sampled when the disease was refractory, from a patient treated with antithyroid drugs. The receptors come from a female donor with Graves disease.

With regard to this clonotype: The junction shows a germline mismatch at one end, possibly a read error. The chain's CDR3 is CASSFDSEYTGELFF. As DNA, the CDR3 is TGTGCTAGCAGCTTTGATTCAGAATACACCGGGGAGCTGTTTTTT. The chain couples TRBV7-7 to TRBJ2-2, with no clear D. Germline lookup yields CDR1 SSHAT and CDR2 FNYEAQ (reference sequence). The CDR3 runs to 15 residues.

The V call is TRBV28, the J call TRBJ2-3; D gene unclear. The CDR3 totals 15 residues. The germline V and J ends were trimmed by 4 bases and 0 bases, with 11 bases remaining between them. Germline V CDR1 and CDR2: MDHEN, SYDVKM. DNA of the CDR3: TGTGCCAGCAGTTCGGACGGTTGGAGCACAGATACGCAGTATTTT. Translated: CASSSDGWSTDTQYF.

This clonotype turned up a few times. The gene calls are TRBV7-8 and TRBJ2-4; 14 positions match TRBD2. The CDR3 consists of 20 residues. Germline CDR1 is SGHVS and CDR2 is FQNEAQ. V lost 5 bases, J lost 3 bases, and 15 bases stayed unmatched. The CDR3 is CASSAHLLGLAGGLKNIQYF. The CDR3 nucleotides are TGTGCCAGCAGCGCCCACCTCCTAGGACTAGCGGGAGGACTCAAAAACATTCAGTACTTC.

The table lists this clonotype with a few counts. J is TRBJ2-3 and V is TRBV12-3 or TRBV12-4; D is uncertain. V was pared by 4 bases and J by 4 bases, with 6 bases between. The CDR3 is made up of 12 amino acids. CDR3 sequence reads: CASSYRPDTQYF. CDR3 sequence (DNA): TGTGCCAGCAGTTACAGACCAGATACGCAGTATTTT.

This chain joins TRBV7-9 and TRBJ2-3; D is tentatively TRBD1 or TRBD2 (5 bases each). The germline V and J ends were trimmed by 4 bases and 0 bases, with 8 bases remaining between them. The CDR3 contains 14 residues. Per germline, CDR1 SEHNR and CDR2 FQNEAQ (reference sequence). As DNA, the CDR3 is TGTGCCAGCAGCTGGGGGATAAGCACAGATACGCAGTATTTT. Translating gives CASSWGISTDTQYF.